This T cell receptor (beta chain) was sequenced during a study of regulatory T cells in long-lasting Graves disease. CDR3-region Arm-PCR and iRepertoire HTBI primers produced the TCR beta libraries. TCRdb reanalysed the multiplex PCR reads using MiXCR and keeps one entry per CDR3 protein. The sample consists of approximately 470,000 distinct CDR3 sequences, under 20% of them appearing once. Time point noted: newly diagnosed GD, antithyroid drugs for less than 3 months. RNA from PBMCs was the source of the TCR library. This clonotype has at least ten counts. Germline values: CDR1 LGHDT, CDR2 YNNKEL (reference sequence). This CDR3 is 13 amino acids long. V dropped 0 bases and J dropped 6 bases, with 7 bases sitting between them. The data were also submitted as part of a second study, on T cells in Graves' hyperthyroidism and ophthalmopathy.

This sequence originates from a man between 40 and 49 years old with Graves disease. J is TRBJ2-3 and V is TRBV3-1, with unresolved D. Sequences were derived from peripheral blood mononuclear cells (PBMCs), sampled at new diagnosis, from a patient treated with antithyroid drugs. The CDR3 is CASSQERWDTQYF. The CDR3 nucleotides are TGTGCCAGCAGCCAAGAGAGATGGGATACGCAGTATTTT.